These 9 T cell receptor beta chains originate from one sample sequenced in a study of shared clonotypes between healthy human individuals. Assay: immunoSEQ multiplex PCR; the TCRdb copy retains only in-frame clones and omits some. The sample has fewer than 550,000 clones, around 79% seen once. Sequencing was done on a sample of PBMCs. The receptors come from a woman aged 40 to 50 in good health. Some clones in this sample may be carry-over from other donors' samples.

This chain joins TRBV29-1 and TRBJ2-1; 9 nucleotides agree with TRBD1. V lost 6 bases to trimming and J lost 9 bases; unmatched junction nucleotides: 12. From germline, CDR1 is SQVTM and CDR2 ANQGSEA. The CDR3 extends over 14 amino acids. This CDR3 reads CSVARDRALIEQFF. CDR3 nucleotide sequence: TGCAGCGTGGCCCGGGACAGGGCGCTTATTGAGCAGTTCTTC.

This clone was picked up a small number of times. The genes are TRBV13 and TRBJ1-1; 12 bases are shared with TRBD1. The V segment lost 4 bases and the J segment 0 bases; nucleotides outside the gene matches: 3. CDR1 is PRHDT and CDR2 is FYEKMQ in the germline V gene (reference sequence). This CDR3 region has 16 residues. In DNA form, the CDR3 reads TGTGCCAGCAGCTCCCGGGACAGGGGGCTGAACACTGAAGCTTTCTTT. Translation gives CASSSRDRGLNTEAFF.

The V gene is TRBV4-3, the J gene TRBJ1-2; 10 nucleotides align to TRBD1. From germline, CDR1 is LGHNA and CDR2 YSLEER. This CDR3 contains 16 residues. Unmatched junction bases numbered 1, after V lost 0 bases and J lost 0 bases. This CDR3 reads CASSQEGTGANYGYTF. The CDR3 DNA reads as TGCGCCAGCAGCCAAGAGGGGACAGGGGCTAACTATGGCTACACCTTC.

The chain carries TRBV5-4 and TRBJ2-3; possibly TRBD2 for D (7 bases). V dropped 5 bases and J dropped 4 bases, with 17 bases sitting between them. The germline CDR1 and CDR2 sequences are SGHNT and YYREEE (reference sequence). This CDR3 spans 15 amino acids. CDR3 sequence (DNA): TGTGCCAGCAGTAGGGAGGGGGTATCGGCAGATACGCAGTATTTT. This translates into CASSREGVSADTQYF.

In regard to this clone: The junction and the germline gene differ at one end; a read error may be behind it. This chain links TRBV2 with TRBJ2-2; D might be TRBD1 or TRBD2, each matching 5 bases. The CDR3 covers 14 residues. CDR1 and CDR2 (germline): SNHLY, FYNNEI. CDR3 protein: CATSSSRVPGELFF. Here the CDR3 DNA reads TGTGCCACCAGTTCTAGCAGGGTCCCCGGGGAGCTGTTTTTT.

Turning to this clone: Other nucleotide sequences from this sample produce the same CDR3. The chain employs TRBV14 and TRBJ1-1; possible D gene TRBD1, 6 bases. Trimming took 5 bases from V and 4 from J, leaving 20 bases between them. CDR1 is SGHDN, CDR2 FVKESK, per germline. This CDR3 contains 16 residues. The CDR3 DNA reads as TGTGCCAGCAGCAAAGCGGGATACAGGGTGGGCACTGAAGCTTTCTTT. It specifies CASSKAGYRVGTEAFF.

The sample holds a few counts of this clone. This same CDR3 is encoded by further DNA sequences in the sample. The chain uses TRBV27 and TRBJ1-2, with D maybe TRBD1 (6 bases). Per the germline V gene, CDR1 is MNHEY and CDR2 is SMNVEV (reference sequence). Trimming took 0 bases from V and 7 from J, leaving 9 bases between them. The CDR3 has 13 amino acids. The CDR3 DNA sequence: TGTGCCAGCAGTTTATCAGGGGGTCGTGGCTACACCTTC. Residues: CASSLSGGRGYTF.

The chain has TRBV30 and TRBJ2-1; no firm D call. V was pared by 1 base and J by 7 bases, with 11 bases between. Germline V CDR1 and CDR2: GTSNPN, SVGIG (reference sequence). The CDR3 totals 13 residues. The CDR3 bases are TGTGCCTGGAGTGAGGCTTTTCGGAATGAGCAGTTCTTC. Translation gives CAWSEAFRNEQFF.

This chain connects TRBV7-3 to TRBJ2-2, with D unresolved. V lost 3 bases and J 0 bases, leaving 5 bases between the germline ends. The CDR3 contains 14 residues. Germline V gene sequence: CDR1 SGHTA, CDR2 FQGTGA. The chain's CDR3 is CASSLLTNTGELFF. CDR3 DNA sequence: TGTGCCAGCAGCTTGCTAACGAACACCGGGGAGCTGTTTTTT.